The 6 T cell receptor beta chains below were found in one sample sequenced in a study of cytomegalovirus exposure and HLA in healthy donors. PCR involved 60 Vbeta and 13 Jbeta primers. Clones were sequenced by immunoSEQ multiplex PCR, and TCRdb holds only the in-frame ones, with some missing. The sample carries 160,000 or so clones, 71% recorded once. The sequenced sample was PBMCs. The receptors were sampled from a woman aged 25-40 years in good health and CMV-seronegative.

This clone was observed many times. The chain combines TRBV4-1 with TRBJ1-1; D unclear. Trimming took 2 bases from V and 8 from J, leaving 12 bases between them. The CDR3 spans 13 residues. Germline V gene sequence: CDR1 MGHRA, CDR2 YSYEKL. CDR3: CASSQWRGEEAFF. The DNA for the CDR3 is TGCGCCAGCAGCCAATGGCGTGGGGAGGAAGCTTTCTTT.

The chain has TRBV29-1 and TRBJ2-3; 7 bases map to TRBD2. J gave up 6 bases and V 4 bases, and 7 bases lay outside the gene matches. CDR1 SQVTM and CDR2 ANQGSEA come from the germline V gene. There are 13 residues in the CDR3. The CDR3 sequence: CSVVETSSDTQYF. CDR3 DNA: TGCAGCGTTGTCGAGACTAGCAGTGATACGCAGTATTTT.

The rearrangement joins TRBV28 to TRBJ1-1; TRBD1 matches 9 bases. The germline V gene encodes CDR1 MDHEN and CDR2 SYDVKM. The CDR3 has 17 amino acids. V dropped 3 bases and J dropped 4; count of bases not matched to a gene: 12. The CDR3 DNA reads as TGTGCCAGCAGTTTTGTACCGGGACAGGGTTTCGGCACTGAAGCTTTCTTT. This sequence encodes CASSFVPGQGFGTEAFF.

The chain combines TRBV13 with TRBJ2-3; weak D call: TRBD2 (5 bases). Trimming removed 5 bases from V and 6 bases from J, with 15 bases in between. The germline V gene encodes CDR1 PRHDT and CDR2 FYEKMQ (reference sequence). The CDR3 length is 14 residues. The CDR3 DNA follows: TGTGCCAGCAGCCGAGCGTCACGCGGGGATACGCAGTATTTT. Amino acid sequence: CASSRASRGDTQYF.

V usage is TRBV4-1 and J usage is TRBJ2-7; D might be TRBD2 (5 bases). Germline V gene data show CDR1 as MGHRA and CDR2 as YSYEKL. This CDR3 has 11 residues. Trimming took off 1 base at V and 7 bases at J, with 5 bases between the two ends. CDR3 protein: CASSQGREQYF. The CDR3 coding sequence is TGCGCCAGCAGCCAAGGGAGGGAGCAGTACTTC.

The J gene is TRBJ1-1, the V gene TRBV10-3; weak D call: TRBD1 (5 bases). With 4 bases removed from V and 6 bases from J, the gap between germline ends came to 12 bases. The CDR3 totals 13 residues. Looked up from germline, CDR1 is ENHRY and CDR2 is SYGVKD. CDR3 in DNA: TGTGCCATCAGTGTCGACAGAAGCGCTGAAGCTTTCTTT. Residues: CAISVDRSAEAFF.